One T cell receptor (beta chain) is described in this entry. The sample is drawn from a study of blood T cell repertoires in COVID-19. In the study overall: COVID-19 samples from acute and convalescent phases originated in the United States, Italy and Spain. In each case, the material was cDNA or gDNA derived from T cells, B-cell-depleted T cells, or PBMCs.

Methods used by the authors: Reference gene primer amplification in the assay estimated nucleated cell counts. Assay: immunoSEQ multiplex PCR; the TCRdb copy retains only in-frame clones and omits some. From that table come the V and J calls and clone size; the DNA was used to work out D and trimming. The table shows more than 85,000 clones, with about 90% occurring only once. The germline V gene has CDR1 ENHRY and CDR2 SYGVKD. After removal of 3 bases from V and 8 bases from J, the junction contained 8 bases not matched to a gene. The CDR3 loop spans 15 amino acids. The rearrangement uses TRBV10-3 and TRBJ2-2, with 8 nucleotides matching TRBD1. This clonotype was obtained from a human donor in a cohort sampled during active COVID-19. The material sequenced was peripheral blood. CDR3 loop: CAISDVGQGAGELFF. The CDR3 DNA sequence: TGTGCCATCAGTGACGTTGGGCAGGGGGCTGGGGAGCTGTTTTTT.